These 2 T cell receptor beta chains came from one sample sequenced in a study of CD8 T cells in ankylosing spondylitis. Study-wide results and caveats: Characteristic, it appeared, of ankylosing spondylitis blood was a TCR beta motif of about eight highly homologous variants.

These receptors' antigens are unknown. TCRdb fed the 5' RACE reads into MiXCR, producing one record per CDR3 protein. The sample includes fewer than 650,000 distinct CDR3 sequences, about 13% of them seen just once. Sequenced: blood, either unsorted or a sorted T cell fraction (not recorded which). The receptors shown here come from a male donor with ankylosing spondylitis.

The chain carries TRBV5-8 and TRBJ2-7; D is undetermined. Germline CDR1 reads SGHTS; CDR2 reads YDEGEE. The CDR3 totals 14 residues. Trimming cost V 4 bases and J 2 bases, with 13 bases left between them. The CDR3 DNA follows: TGTGCCAGCAGCCCTTTTGTCAGGACCTACGAGCAGTACTTC. Protein: CASSPFVRTYEQYF. The variable domain in full, completed from reference TRBV5-8 and TRBJ2-7, reads EAGVTQSPTHLIKTRGQQATLRCSPISGHTSVYWYQQALGLGLQFLLWYDEGEERNRGNFPPRFSGRQFPNYSSELNVNALELEDSALYLCASSPFVRTYEQYFGPGTRLTVT.

The chain combines TRBV12-3 or TRBV12-4 with TRBJ2-5, with TRBD1 identical over 7 bases. CDR3 length: 13 amino acids. V dropped 6 bases and J dropped 1; count of bases not matched to a gene: 2. The CDR3 spells CASRRDSQETQYF. The CDR3 region has the DNA TGTGCCAGCAGACGGGACAGCCAAGAGACCCAGTACTTC.